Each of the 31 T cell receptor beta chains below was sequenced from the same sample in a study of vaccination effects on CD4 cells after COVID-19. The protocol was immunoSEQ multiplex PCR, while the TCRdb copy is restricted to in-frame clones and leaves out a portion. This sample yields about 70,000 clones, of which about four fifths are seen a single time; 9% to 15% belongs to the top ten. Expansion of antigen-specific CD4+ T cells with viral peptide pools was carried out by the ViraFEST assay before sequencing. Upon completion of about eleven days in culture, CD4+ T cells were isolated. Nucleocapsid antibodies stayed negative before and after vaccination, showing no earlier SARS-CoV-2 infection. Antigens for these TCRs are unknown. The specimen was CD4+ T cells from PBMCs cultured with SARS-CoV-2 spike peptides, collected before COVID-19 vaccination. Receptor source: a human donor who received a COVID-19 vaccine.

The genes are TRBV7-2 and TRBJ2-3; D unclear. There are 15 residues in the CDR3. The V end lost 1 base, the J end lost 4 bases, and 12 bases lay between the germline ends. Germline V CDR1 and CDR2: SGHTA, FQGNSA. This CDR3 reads CASSLGRAAPDTQYF. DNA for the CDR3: TGTGCCAGCAGCTTAGGTAGGGCAGCCCCAGATACGCAGTATTTT. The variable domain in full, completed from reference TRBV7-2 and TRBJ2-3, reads GAGVSQSPSNKVTEKGKDVELRCDPISGHTALYWYRQSLGQGLEFLIYFQGNSAPDKSGLPSDRFSAERTGGSVSTLTIQRTQQEDSAVYLCASSLGRAAPDTQYFGPGTRLTVL.

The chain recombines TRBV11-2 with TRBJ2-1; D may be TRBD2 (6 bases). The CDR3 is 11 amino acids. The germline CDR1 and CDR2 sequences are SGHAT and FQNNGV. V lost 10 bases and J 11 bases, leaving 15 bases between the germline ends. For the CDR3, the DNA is TGTGCCACTGGGACTGTGGGGAAGCAGTTCTTC. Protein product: CATGTVGKQFF.

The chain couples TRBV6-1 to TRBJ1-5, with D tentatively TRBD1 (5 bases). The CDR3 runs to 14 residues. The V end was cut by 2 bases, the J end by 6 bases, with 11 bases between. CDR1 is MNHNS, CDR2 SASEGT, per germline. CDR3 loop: CASSELSGLQPQHF. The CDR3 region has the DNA TGTGCCAGCAGTGAATTGTCGGGGCTTCAGCCCCAGCATTTT.

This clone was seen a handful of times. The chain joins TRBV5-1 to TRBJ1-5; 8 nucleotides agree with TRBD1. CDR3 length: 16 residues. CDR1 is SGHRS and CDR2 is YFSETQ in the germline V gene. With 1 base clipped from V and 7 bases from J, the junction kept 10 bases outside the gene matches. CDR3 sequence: CASSLRPTGGEQPQHF. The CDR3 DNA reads TGCGCCAGCAGCTTGAGGCCCACAGGGGGAGAACAGCCCCAGCATTTT.

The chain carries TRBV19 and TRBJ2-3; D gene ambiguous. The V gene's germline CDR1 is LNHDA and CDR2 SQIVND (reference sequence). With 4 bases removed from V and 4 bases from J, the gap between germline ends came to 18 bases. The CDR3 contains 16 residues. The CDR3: CASSNPWGQKADTQYF. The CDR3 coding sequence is TGTGCCAGTAGTAATCCCTGGGGTCAGAAGGCAGATACGCAGTATTTT.

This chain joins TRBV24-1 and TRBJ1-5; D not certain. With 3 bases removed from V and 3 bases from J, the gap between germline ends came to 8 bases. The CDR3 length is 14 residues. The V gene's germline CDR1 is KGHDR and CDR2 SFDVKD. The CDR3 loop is CATSDTAFNQPQHF. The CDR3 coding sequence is TGTGCCACCAGTGATACAGCCTTCAATCAGCCCCAGCATTTT.

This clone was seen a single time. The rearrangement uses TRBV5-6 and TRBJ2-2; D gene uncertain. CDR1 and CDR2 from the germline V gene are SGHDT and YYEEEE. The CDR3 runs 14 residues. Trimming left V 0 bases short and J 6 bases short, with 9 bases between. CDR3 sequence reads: CASSLGPLAGELFF. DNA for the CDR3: TGTGCCAGCAGCTTGGGACCTCTCGCCGGGGAGCTGTTTTTT.

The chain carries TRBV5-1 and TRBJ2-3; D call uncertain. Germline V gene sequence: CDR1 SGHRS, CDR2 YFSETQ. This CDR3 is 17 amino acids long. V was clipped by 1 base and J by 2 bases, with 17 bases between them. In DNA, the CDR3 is TGCGCCAGCAGCTTGAACAACGTCCCACGCCCCACAGATACGCAGTATTTT. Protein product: CASSLNNVPRPTDTQYF.

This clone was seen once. In DNA form, the CDR3 reads TGTGCCAGCAGCTCATCTACAGGGGGCGTGAACACTGAAGCTTTCTTT. It translates to CASSSSTGGVNTEAFF. The chain has TRBV7-9 and TRBJ1-1; 9 nucleotides agree with TRBD1. The germline gives CDR1 SEHNR, CDR2 FQNEAQ (reference sequence). The V segment lost 4 bases and the J segment 0 bases; nucleotides outside the gene matches: 6. This CDR3 has 16 amino acids.

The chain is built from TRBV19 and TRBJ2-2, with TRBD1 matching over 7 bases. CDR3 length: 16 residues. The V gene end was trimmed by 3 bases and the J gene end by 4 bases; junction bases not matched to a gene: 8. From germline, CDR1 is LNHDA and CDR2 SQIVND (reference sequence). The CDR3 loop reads CASSIATGRITGELFF. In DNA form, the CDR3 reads TGTGCCAGTAGTATTGCGACAGGGCGTATCACCGGGGAGCTGTTTTTT.

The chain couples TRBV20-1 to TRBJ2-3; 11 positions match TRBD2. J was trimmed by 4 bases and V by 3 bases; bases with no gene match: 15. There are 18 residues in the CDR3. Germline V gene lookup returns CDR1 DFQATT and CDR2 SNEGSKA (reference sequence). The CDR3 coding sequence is TGCAGTGCTAGTGGAGGGTTTAGCGGGGGGGCCTCCGCAGATACGCAGTATTTT. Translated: CSASGGFSGGASADTQYF.

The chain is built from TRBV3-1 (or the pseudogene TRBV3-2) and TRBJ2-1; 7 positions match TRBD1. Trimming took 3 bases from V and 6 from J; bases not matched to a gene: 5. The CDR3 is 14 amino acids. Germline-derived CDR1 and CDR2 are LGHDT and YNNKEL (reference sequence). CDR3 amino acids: CASSQGDRLNEQFF. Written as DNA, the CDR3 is TGTGCCAGCAGCCAGGGGGACAGACTCAATGAGCAGTTCTTC.

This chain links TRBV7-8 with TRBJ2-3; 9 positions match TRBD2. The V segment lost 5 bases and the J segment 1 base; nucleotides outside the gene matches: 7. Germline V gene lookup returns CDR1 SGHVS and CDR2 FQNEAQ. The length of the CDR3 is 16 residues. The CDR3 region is CASSLRLAVGTDTQYF. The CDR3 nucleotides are TGTGCCAGCAGCCTTAGACTAGCGGTGGGCACAGATACGCAGTATTTT.

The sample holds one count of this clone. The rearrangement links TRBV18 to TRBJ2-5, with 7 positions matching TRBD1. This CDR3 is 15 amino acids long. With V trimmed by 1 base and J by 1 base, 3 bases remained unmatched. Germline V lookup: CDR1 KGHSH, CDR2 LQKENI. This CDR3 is CASSPRDRGQETQYF. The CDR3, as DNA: TGTGCCAGCTCACCACGGGACAGAGGCCAAGAGACCCAGTACTTC.

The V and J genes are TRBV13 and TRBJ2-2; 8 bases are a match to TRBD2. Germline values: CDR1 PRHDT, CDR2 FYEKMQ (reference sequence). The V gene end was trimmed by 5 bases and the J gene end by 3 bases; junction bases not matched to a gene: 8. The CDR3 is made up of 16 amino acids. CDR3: CASSPVTGGDTGELFF. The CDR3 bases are TGTGCCAGCAGCCCTGTGACGGGGGGGGACACCGGGGAGCTGTTTTTT.

The chain's CDR3 is CASSPLDSSYNSPLHF. CDR3 DNA: TGTGCCAGCAGTCCCTTAGACAGCTCCTATAATTCACCCCTCCACTTT. V usage is TRBV6-6 and J usage is TRBJ1-6; tentative D call: TRBD1 (5 bases). The length of the CDR3 is 16 residues. CDR1 and CDR2 from the germline V gene are MNHNY and SVGAGI (reference sequence). V lost 5 bases and J 0 bases, leaving 11 bases between the germline ends.

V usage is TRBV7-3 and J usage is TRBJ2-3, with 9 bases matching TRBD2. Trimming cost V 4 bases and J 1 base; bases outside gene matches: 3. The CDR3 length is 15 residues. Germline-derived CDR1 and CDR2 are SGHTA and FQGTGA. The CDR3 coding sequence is TGTGCCAGCAGCTCGGCTAGCGGGGGCACAGATACGCAGTATTTT. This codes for CASSSASGGTDTQYF. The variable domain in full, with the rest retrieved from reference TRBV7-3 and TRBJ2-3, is GAGVSQTPSNKVTEKGKYVELRCDPISGHTALYWYRQSLGQGPEFLIYFQGTGAADDSGLPNDRFFAVRPEGSVSTLKIQRTERGDSAVYLCASSSASGGTDTQYFGPGTRLTVL.

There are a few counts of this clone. Here the CDR3 reads CASGLVPDGQGAPGETQYF. CDR3 bases: TGTGCTAGTGGTTTGGTACCCGACGGACAGGGGGCCCCGGGGGAGACCCAGTACTTC. This chain links TRBV12-5 with TRBJ2-5; the match to TRBD1 covers 11 bases. The germline gives CDR1 LGHNT, CDR2 FRNRAP. V lost 0 bases, J lost 5 bases, and 14 bases stayed unmatched. CDR3 size: 19 residues.

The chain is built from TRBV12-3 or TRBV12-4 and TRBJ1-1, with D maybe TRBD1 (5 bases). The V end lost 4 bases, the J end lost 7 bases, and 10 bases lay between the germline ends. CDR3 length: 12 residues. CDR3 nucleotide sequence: TGTGCCAGCAGTTCCTCCGGGGGTGAAGCTTTCTTT. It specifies CASSSSGGEAFF.

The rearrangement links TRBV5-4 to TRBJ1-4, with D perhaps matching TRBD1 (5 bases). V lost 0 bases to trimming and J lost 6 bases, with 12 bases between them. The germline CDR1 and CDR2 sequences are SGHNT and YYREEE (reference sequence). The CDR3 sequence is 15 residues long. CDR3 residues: CASSLEGAVDEKLFF. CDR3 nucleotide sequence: TGTGCCAGCAGCTTGGAAGGGGCAGTGGATGAAAAACTGTTTTTT.

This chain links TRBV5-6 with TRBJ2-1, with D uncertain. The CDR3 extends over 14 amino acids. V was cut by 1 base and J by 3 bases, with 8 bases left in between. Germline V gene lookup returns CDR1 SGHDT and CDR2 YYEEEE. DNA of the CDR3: TGTGCCAGCAGCTTGTTGGGGTACTACAATGAGCAGTTCTTC. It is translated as CASSLLGYYNEQFF.

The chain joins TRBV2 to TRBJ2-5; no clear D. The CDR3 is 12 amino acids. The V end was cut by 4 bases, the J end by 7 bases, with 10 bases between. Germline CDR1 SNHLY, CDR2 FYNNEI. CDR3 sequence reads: CASSGNSPTQYF. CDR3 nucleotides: TGTGCCAGCAGTGGTAATAGCCCGACCCAGTACTTC.

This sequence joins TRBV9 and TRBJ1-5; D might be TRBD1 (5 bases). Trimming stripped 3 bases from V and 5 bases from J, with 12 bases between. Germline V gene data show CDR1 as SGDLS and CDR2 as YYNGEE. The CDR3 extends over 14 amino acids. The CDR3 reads CASSGPGGDQPQHF. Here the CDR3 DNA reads TGTGCCAGCAGCGGACCAGGAGGGGATCAGCCCCAGCATTTT. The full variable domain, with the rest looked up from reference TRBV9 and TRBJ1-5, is DSGVTQTPKHLITATGQRVTLRCSPRSGDLSVYWYQQSLDQGLQFLIQYYNGEERAKGNILERFSAQQFPDLHSELNLSSLELGDSALYFCASSGPGGDQPQHFGDGTRLSIL.

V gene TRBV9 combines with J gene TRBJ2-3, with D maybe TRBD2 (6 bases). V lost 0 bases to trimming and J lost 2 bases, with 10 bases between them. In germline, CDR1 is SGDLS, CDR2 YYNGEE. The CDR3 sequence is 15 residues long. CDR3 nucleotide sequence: TGTGCCAGCAGCGTAGGTGGGGGGAACACAGATACGCAGTATTTT. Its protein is CASSVGGGNTDTQYF. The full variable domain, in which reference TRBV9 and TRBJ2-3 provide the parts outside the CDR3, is DSGVTQTPKHLITATGQRVTLRCSPRSGDLSVYWYQQSLDQGLQFLIQYYNGEERAKGNILERFSAQQFPDLHSELNLSSLELGDSALYFCASSVGGGNTDTQYFGPGTRLTVL.

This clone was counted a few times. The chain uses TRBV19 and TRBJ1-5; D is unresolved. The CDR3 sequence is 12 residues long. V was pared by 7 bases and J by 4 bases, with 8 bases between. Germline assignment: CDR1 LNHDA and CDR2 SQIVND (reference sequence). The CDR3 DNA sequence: TGTGCCAGTAACGAACGTAATCAGCCCCAGCATTTT. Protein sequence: CASNERNQPQHF.

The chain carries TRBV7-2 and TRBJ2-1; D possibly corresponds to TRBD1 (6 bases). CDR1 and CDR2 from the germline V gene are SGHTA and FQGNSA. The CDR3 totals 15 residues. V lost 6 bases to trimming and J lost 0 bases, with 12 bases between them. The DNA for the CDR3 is TGTGCCAGCAGGTACACAGGGAACTCCTACAATGAGCAGTTCTTC. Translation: CASRYTGNSYNEQFF.

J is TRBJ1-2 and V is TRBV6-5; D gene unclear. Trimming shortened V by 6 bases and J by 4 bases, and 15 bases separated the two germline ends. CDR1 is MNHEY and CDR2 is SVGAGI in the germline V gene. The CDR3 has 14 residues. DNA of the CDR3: TGTGCCAGCAGCCTCCGGGAGGGAGTCTATGGCTACACCTTC. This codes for CASSLREGVYGYTF.

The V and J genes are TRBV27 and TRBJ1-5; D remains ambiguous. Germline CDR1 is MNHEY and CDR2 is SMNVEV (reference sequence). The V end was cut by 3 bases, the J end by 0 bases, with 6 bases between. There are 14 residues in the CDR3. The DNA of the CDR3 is TGTGCCAGCAGTTTCCTGGATAGCAATCAGCCCCAGCATTTT. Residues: CASSFLDSNQPQHF.

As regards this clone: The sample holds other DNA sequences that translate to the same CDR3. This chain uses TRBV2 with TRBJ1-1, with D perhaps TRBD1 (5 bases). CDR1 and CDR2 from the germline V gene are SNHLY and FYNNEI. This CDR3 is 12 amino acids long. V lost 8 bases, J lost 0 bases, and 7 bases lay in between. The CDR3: CASFRVNTEAFF. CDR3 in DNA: TGTGCCAGCTTCAGGGTGAACACTGAAGCTTTCTTT. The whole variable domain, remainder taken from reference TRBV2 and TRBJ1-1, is EPEVTQTPSHQVTQMGQEVILRCVPISNHLYFYWYRQILGQKVEFLVSFYNNEISEKSEIFDDQFSVERPDGSNFTLKIRSTKLEDSAMYFCASFRVNTEAFFGQGTRLTVV.

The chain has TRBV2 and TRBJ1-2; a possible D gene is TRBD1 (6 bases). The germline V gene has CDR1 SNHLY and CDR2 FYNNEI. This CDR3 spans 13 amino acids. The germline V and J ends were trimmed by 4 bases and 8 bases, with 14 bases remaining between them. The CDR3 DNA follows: TGTGCCAGCAGTGGGTGGGGGGCCGACGGCTACACCTTC. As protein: CASSGWGADGYTF.

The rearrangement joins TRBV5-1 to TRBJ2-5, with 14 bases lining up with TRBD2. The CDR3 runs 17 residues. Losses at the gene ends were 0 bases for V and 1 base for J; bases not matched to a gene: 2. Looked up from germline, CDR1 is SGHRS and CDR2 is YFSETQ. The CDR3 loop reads CASSLAGTSGGQETQYF. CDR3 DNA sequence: TGCGCCAGCAGCTTGGCCGGGACTAGCGGGGGCCAAGAGACCCAGTACTTC.